The 27 T cell receptor beta chains in this list originate from one sample, sequenced in a study of metastatic and nonmetastatic thyroid tumors. From the PCR reads, TCRdb re-called clones with MiXCR. The sample includes 25,000 to 30,000 clones, under 25% of them seen just once. No treatment had been given to any patient before thyroid surgery. Sequencing input: blood. The receptors here all came from a female donor with papillary thyroid cancer or a benign thyroid nodule (not recorded which). Some clones in this sample may be carry-over from other donors' samples.

The rearrangement joins TRBV6-2 or TRBV6-3 to TRBJ1-6; maybe TRBD1 (6 bases). The ends were cut back, 5 bases at V and 0 bases at J, with 14 bases in the middle. The germline gives CDR1 MNHEY, CDR2 SVGEGT. The CDR3 runs 17 residues. CDR3 sequence reads: CASSPRQERSYNSPLHF. The DNA of the CDR3 is TGTGCCAGCAGTCCCAGACAGGAACGCTCCTATAATTCACCCCTCCACTTT.

In this sample, this clone turned up many times. This sequence joins TRBV20-1 and TRBJ2-1; D may be TRBD2 (6 bases). The CDR3 extends over 16 amino acids. CDR1 is DFQATT and CDR2 is SNEGSKA in the germline V gene (reference sequence). V lost 6 bases and J 0 bases, leaving 18 bases between the germline ends. CDR3 amino acids: CSALNLDYHSYNEQFF. As DNA, the CDR3 is TGCAGTGCACTGAATTTGGACTACCACTCCTACAATGAGCAGTTCTTC.

V is TRBV6-2 or TRBV6-3 and J is TRBJ1-1; D ambiguous. CDR1 is MNHEY, CDR2 SVGEGT, per germline. CDR3 size: 15 residues. The V gene lost 3 bases and the J gene lost 0 bases, with 11 bases spanning the gap. The DNA for the CDR3 is TGTGCCAGCAGTTATGGAGGGCGGATGAACACTGAAGCTTTCTTT. Translation gives CASSYGGRMNTEAFF.

There are many counts of this clone. V is TRBV4-3 and J is TRBJ2-7, with a possible D match to TRBD2 (6 bases). The CDR3 consists of 17 residues. V was trimmed by 1 base and J by 7 bases, leaving 23 bases between them. CDR1 and CDR2 from the germline V gene are LGHNA and YSLEER. CDR3 bases: TGCGCCAGCAGCCAAGTCCGGGGACTTCCTGGGAAAGAAGAGCAGTACTTC. Its translation: CASSQVRGLPGKEEQYF.

This clone showed up just once. The chain combines TRBV30 with TRBJ1-6; 8 positions match TRBD1. J was trimmed by 7 bases and V by 3 bases; bases with no gene match: 11. CDR1 is GTSNPN, CDR2 SVGIG, per germline (reference sequence). The CDR3 is 16 residues long. The CDR3 sequence is CAWRGDPGQENSPLHF. The CDR3 DNA follows: TGTGCCTGGAGGGGGGACCCGGGACAGGAGAATTCACCCCTCCACTTT.

This clone was counted ten times or more. The V gene is TRBV29-1, the J gene TRBJ2-7; D gene unclear. Germline CDR1 SQVTM, CDR2 ANQGSEA. Trimming stripped 5 bases from V and 2 bases from J, with 10 bases between. The CDR3 spans 12 residues. CDR3 nucleotide sequence: TGCAGCGTTCAGGCAGGTGCCTACGAGCAGTACTTC. Residues: CSVQAGAYEQYF.

The chain has TRBV6-6 and TRBJ2-1; 12 nucleotides match TRBD2. J was trimmed by 8 bases and V by 4 bases; bases with no gene match: 9. CDR1 is MNHNY, CDR2 SVGAGI, per germline (reference sequence). The CDR3 extends over 16 amino acids. The CDR3 region is CASSSLASGRAYEQFF. The CDR3 DNA reads TGTGCCAGCAGTTCCTTAGCTAGCGGGAGGGCCTATGAGCAGTTCTTC.

This rearrangement joins TRBV19 to TRBJ1-1, with a weak D call TRBD1 (5 bases). Germline V gives CDR1 LNHDA, CDR2 SQIVND (reference sequence). Trimming removed 6 bases from V and 4 bases from J, with 18 bases in between. The CDR3 extends over 15 amino acids. CDR3 sequence reads: CASSPPGGRLTEAFF. As DNA, the CDR3 is TGTGCCAGTAGCCCCCCTGGGGGAAGACTCACTGAAGCTTTCTTT.

The chain uses TRBV19 and TRBJ1-1; D not certain. V lost 9 bases to trimming and J lost 1 base, with 15 bases between them. The CDR3 has 14 residues. Germline assignment: CDR1 LNHDA and CDR2 SQIVND (reference sequence). CDR3 sequence (DNA): TGTGCCAGCAAGGAGATTTTGGCGAACACTGAAGCTTTCTTT. This sequence encodes CASKEILANTEAFF.

A few counts support this clone. The chain joins TRBV12-3 or TRBV12-4 to TRBJ2-5; D is unclear. The CDR3 consists of 13 residues. The germline V and J ends were trimmed by 4 bases and 4 bases, with 10 bases remaining between them. The CDR3 region is CASSYEVGETQYF. CDR3 bases: TGTGCCAGCAGTTATGAGGTGGGAGAGACCCAGTACTTC.

In its sample, this clone was seen many times. The rearrangement uses TRBV18 and TRBJ1-2, with D tentatively TRBD1 (5 bases). Germline V lookup: CDR1 KGHSH, CDR2 LQKENI. Trimming shortened V by 2 bases and J by 5 bases, and 15 bases separated the two germline ends. The CDR3 runs 15 residues. CDR3 in amino acids: CASSPGGVNSYGYTF. CDR3 coding DNA: TGTGCCAGCTCACCAGGGGGGGTCAACTCATATGGCTACACCTTC.

V gene TRBV28 combines with J gene TRBJ2-2; the D gene could be TRBD1 or TRBD2 (6 bases each). V was cut by 5 bases and J by 5 bases, with 9 bases left in between. This CDR3 spans 13 amino acids. Germline assignment: CDR1 MDHEN and CDR2 SYDVKM. CDR3 in DNA: TGTGCCAGCAGTCGGAGGGGGACCGGGGAGCTGTTTTTT. Amino acid sequence: CASSRRGTGELFF.

A remark on this clone: A clone one base away is much larger, so this may be a read error. This CDR3 is also generated by other DNA sequences in the sample. This chain links TRBV18 with TRBJ2-5; D gene uncertain. V dropped 0 bases and J dropped 5 bases, with 19 bases sitting between them. Germline CDR1 is KGHSH and CDR2 is LQKENI. The CDR3 extends over 17 amino acids. In nucleotides, the CDR3 is TGTGCCAGCTCACCACCACGACGGCTACCAGTCCAGGAGACCCAGTACTTC. This gives the protein CASSPPRRLPVQETQYF.

This clone came up many times. The rearrangement joins TRBV2 to TRBJ2-3; 9 bases align to TRBD1. Germline lookup yields CDR1 SNHLY and CDR2 FYNNEI. The junction had 8 bases not matched to a gene; V was cut back by 6 bases and J by 4 bases. The length of the CDR3 is 15 residues. DNA of the CDR3: TGTGCCAGCAGGCGGGACAGGGAGAGGGCAGATACGCAGTATTTT. Encoded protein: CASRRDRERADTQYF. Combining the CDR3 with reference TRBV2 and TRBJ2-3 gives the whole variable domain EPEVTQTPSHQVTQMGQEVILRCVPISNHLYFYWYRQILGQKVEFLVSFYNNEISEKSEIFDDQFSVERPDGSNFTLKIRSTKLEDSAMYFCASRRDRERADTQYFGPGTRLTVL.

Many counts were recorded for this clone. The chain carries TRBV7-9 and TRBJ2-1; possible D gene TRBD1, 6 bases. This CDR3 is 15 amino acids long. V was shortened by 2 bases and J by 2 bases, with 10 bases between the two germline ends. Germline V lookup: CDR1 SEHNR, CDR2 FQNEAQ (reference sequence). The CDR3 nucleotides read TGTGCCAGCAGCTTAAACAGGGTAACCTACAATGAGCAGTTCTTC. This gives the protein CASSLNRVTYNEQFF.

The chain has TRBV10-3 and TRBJ1-2; possible D gene TRBD1, 6 bases. This CDR3 has 11 residues. The V and J ends lost 6 bases and 11 bases respectively, with 13 bases between them. The germline CDR1 and CDR2 sequences are ENHRY and SYGVKD. The CDR3 sequence: CAISGGEWYTF. The CDR3 coding sequence is TGTGCCATCAGCGGGGGCGAGTGGTACACCTTC.

This clone is classed as large (0.1 to 1%). The rearrangement joins TRBV24-1 to TRBJ2-7; D is tentatively TRBD1 or TRBD2 (5 bases each). This CDR3 comprises 14 residues. The ends were cut back, 12 bases at V and 7 bases at J, with 24 bases in the middle. Per the germline V gene, CDR1 is KGHDR and CDR2 is SFDVKD. In DNA form, the CDR3 reads TGTGCCGACGAGCAGAGGGGTACTTTTTATGAGCAGTACTTC. It specifies CADEQRGTFYEQYF.

The chain employs TRBV7-6 and TRBJ1-1, with unresolved D. The CDR3 runs to 14 residues. V shed 1 base and J shed 1 base, with 7 bases lying between them. Looked up from germline, CDR1 is SGHVS and CDR2 is FNYEAQ. Here the CDR3 DNA reads TGTGCCAGCAGCTTAGACGAAGGGAACACTGAAGCTTTCTTT. Its protein product is CASSLDEGNTEAFF. The full variable domain, with the rest looked up from reference TRBV7-6 and TRBJ1-1, is GAGVSQSPRYKVTKRGQDVALRCDPISGHVSLYWYRQALGQGPEFLTYFNYEAQQDKSGLPNDRFSAERPEGSISTLTIQRTEQRDSAMYRCASSLDEGNTEAFFGQGTRLTVV.

The V and J genes are TRBV20-1 and TRBJ2-7; a weak D match, TRBD1 (5 bases). V gave up 6 bases and J gave up 3 bases, with 12 bases separating them. This CDR3 is built from 12 residues. Germline values: CDR1 DFQATT, CDR2 SNEGSKA (reference sequence). The CDR3 loop reads CSAARAIYEQYF. DNA of the CDR3: TGCAGTGCGGCCAGGGCCATCTACGAGCAGTACTTC.

This clone is labeled medium-sized (0.01 to 0.1%). J is TRBJ2-3 and V is TRBV24-1, with TRBD1 matching 8 bases. In germline, CDR1 is KGHDR, CDR2 SFDVKD. There are 15 residues in the CDR3. J gave up 0 bases and V 3 bases, and 1 base lay outside the gene matches. Written as DNA, the CDR3 is TGTGCCACCAGTGATGACAGGGGAAGCACAGATACGCAGTATTTT. This gives the protein CATSDDRGSTDTQYF.

This clone has a count of ten or more. The chain couples TRBV9 to TRBJ2-3; 10 bases are a match to TRBD2. The CDR3 length is 16 residues. Germline CDR1 and CDR2: SGDLS and YYNGEE. Trimming cost V 1 base and J 2 bases; bases outside gene matches: 4. The CDR3 is CASSVRGTSDTDTQYF. The CDR3 nucleotides are TGTGCCAGCAGCGTAAGAGGGACTAGCGACACAGATACGCAGTATTTT.

This clone was observed a handful of times. This chain connects TRBV10-3 to TRBJ2-5; 9 nucleotides match TRBD1. V was clipped by 2 bases and J by 8 bases; unmatched bases: 6. This CDR3 contains 14 residues. Germline V gene sequence: CDR1 ENHRY, CDR2 SYGVKD. The chain's CDR3 is CAISEGTGLDTQYF. The CDR3 DNA reads TGTGCCATCAGTGAGGGGACAGGGCTAGATACCCAGTACTTC.

With regard to this clone: This clone may be a read error of a much larger clone one base away. The chain has TRBV27 and TRBJ2-7, with 8 bases fitting TRBD2. The CDR3 spans 14 residues. The germline V gene has CDR1 MNHEY and CDR2 SMNVEV (reference sequence). The CDR3 sequence: CASSLGTRDYERYF. The CDR3 nucleotides are TGTGCCAGCAGTTTAGGGACTAGAGATTACGAGCGGTACTTC.

This clone was seen many times. The V gene is TRBV20-1, the J gene TRBJ1-5; no clear D gene. Trimming removed 1 base from V and 1 base from J, with 14 bases in between. The CDR3 has 16 amino acids. The germline V gene encodes CDR1 DFQATT and CDR2 SNEGSKA (reference sequence). The CDR3 DNA reads as TGCAGTGCTAGAGCCCCTCGGGAGCGGAGCAATCAGCCCCAGCATTTT. Translated: CSARAPRERSNQPQHF.

Remarks on this clone: Just one base apart from a much larger clone, this may be a read error. This chain links TRBV30 with TRBJ2-5; 7 bases agree with TRBD1. This CDR3 comprises 16 residues. In germline, CDR1 is GTSNPN, CDR2 SVGIG (reference sequence). Trimming removed 0 bases from V and 2 bases from J; junction bases left unmatched: 9. CDR3 in DNA: TGTGCCTGGAGTGTACCCCATCGACAGGGACAAGAGACCCAGTACTTC. Protein sequence: CAWSVPHRQGQETQYF.

Comments on this clone: Being one base from a much bigger clone, this may be a read error. The rearrangement uses TRBV19 and TRBJ1-2; no reliable D call. CDR3 length: 11 amino acids. V was pared by 3 bases and J by 8 bases, with 7 bases between. Germline V gene lookup returns CDR1 LNHDA and CDR2 SQIVND (reference sequence). The CDR3 reads CASSMLCGYTF. CDR3 DNA: TGTGCCAGTAGTATGCTGTGCGGCTACACCTTC.

CDR3 in DNA: TGCAGTGCTAGGACACCGGGACTAGCGAAGGAGGACACAGGGTACTTC. Translating gives CSARTPGLAKEDTGYF. This chain joins TRBV20-1 and TRBJ2-7, with 10 bases matching TRBD2. V trimming: 3 bases; J trimming: 12 bases; junction bases outside the gene matches: 20. Germline V gene sequence: CDR1 DFQATT, CDR2 SNEGSKA (reference sequence). CDR3 length: 16 residues.